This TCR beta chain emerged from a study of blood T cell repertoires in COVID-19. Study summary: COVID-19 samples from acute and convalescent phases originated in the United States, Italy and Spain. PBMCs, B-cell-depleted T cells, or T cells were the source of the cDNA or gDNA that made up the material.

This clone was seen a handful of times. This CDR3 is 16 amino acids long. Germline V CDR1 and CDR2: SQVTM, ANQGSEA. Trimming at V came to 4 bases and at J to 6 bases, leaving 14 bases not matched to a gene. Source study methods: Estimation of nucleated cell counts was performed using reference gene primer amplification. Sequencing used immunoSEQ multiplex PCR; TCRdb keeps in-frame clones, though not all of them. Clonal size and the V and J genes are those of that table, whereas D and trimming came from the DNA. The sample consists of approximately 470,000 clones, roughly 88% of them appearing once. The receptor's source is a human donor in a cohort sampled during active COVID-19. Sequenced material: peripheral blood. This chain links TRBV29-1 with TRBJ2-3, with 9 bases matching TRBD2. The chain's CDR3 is CSVVLGGRASEDTQYF. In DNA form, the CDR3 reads TGCAGCGTTGTCCTCGGCGGGAGGGCCTCGGAGGATACGCAGTATTTT.